In its sample, the clone carrying this T cell receptor beta chain was seen many times. What it binds is unknown. Other DNA sequences in the sample encode the same CDR3. Looked up from germline, CDR1 is SGHRS and CDR2 is YFSETQ. V was pared by 0 bases and J by 5 bases, with 6 bases between. This CDR3 region has 13 residues. Every one of the donors was a Caucasian adult that lived in Nashville, Tennessee. The data derive from a study of shared clonotypes between healthy human individuals. Whole-study context: In total, the donors were a couple of women and a few men aged 18 to 49.

Study-wide results and caveats: Clonotype sharing across donors was expected to vary with sequencing depth.

Several immunoSEQ plates held equal portions of the genomic DNA taken from each subset. Assay: immunoSEQ multiplex PCR; the TCRdb copy retains only in-frame clones and omits some. The table includes fewer than 650,000 clones, roughly four fifths detected once. The sequence was collected from a woman aged 40-49 years in good health. Some clones in this sample may be carry-over from other donors' samples. This rearrangement joins TRBV5-1 to TRBJ1-5; a possible D gene is TRBD1 (5 bases). Material: PBMCs. In DNA form, the CDR3 reads TGCGCCAGCAGCTTGGTGGGGGATCAGCCCCAGCATTTT. It specifies CASSLVGDQPQHF. The full variable domain, its missing parts supplied by reference TRBV5-1 and TRBJ1-5, is KAGVTQTPRYLIKTRGQQVTLSCSPISGHRSVSWYQQTPGQGLQFLFEYFSETQRNKGNFPGRFSGRQFSNSRSEMNVSTLELGDSALYLCASSLVGDQPQHFGDGTRLSIL.